Below, 22 T cell receptor beta chains from the same sample are listed, as sequenced in a study of cytomegalovirus exposure and HLA in healthy donors. The PCR ran on 60 Vbeta and 13 Jbeta primers. Sequenced by immunoSEQ multiplex PCR; TCRdb stores in-frame clones only, minus some. The sample consists of fewer than 120,000 clones, around 80% of them appearing once. Sequencing was done on a sample of PBMCs. The receptors derive from a man aged 25 to 40 in good health and CMV-seropositive.

This sequence joins TRBV11-2 and TRBJ2-1; a weak D match, TRBD1 (5 bases). Germline V lookup: CDR1 SGHAT, CDR2 FQNNGV. The CDR3 spans 13 residues. V was pared by 3 bases and J by 3 bases, with 6 bases between. DNA for the CDR3: TGTGCCAGCAGCTTGGACATCTACAATGAGCAGTTCTTC. It yields the protein CASSLDIYNEQFF.

The chain joins TRBV13 to TRBJ1-6; D is ambiguous. The germline V gene encodes CDR1 PRHDT and CDR2 FYEKMQ (reference sequence). CDR3 length: 16 amino acids. V gave up 0 bases and J gave up 1 base, with 7 bases separating them. The CDR3 loop reads CASSLGQASYNSPLHF. The CDR3 nucleotides are TGTGCCAGCAGCTTAGGGCAGGCTTCCTATAATTCACCCCTCCACTTT.

The V gene is TRBV11-2, the J gene TRBJ1-5, with a possible D match to TRBD1 (5 bases). The CDR3 loop spans 14 amino acids. V lost 3 bases and J 6 bases, leaving 12 bases between the germline ends. Germline CDR1 SGHAT, CDR2 FQNNGV. CDR3 nucleotides: TGTGCCAGCAGCTTGGGGCAGGGTACTCAGCCCCAGCATTTT. Encoded protein: CASSLGQGTQPQHF.

The chain links TRBV5-6 to TRBJ1-1, with D possibly being TRBD1 (6 bases). CDR3 length equals 15 residues. Germline V gene lookup returns CDR1 SGHDT and CDR2 YYEEEE. Trimming took off 3 bases at V and 3 bases at J, with 15 bases between the two ends. CDR3 residues: CASSSTGFGDTEAFF. CDR3 sequence (DNA): TGTGCCAGCAGCTCAACAGGGTTCGGGGACACTGAAGCTTTCTTT.

This clone appeared once. The chain links TRBV7-3 to TRBJ2-1, with 10 bases matching TRBD2. With 4 bases clipped from V and 5 bases from J, the junction kept 5 bases outside the gene matches. The CDR3 has 15 residues. Per the germline V gene, CDR1 is SGHTA and CDR2 is FQGTGA. CDR3 sequence reads: CASSSQLAGDNEQFF. CDR3 DNA sequence: TGTGCCAGCAGCTCGCAGCTAGCGGGGGACAATGAGCAGTTCTTC.

The chain recombines TRBV30 with TRBJ2-1; 7 positions match TRBD2. This CDR3 has 15 residues. J gave up 1 base and V 7 bases, and 10 bases lay outside the gene matches. Germline V gene data show CDR1 as GTSNPN and CDR2 as SVGIG (reference sequence). The CDR3 sequence: CASTHWEGSYNEQFF. CDR3 DNA: TGTGCCTCCACACACTGGGAGGGGTCCTACAATGAGCAGTTCTTC.

The rearrangement uses TRBV19 and TRBJ2-3, with 9 bases lining up with TRBD2. CDR1 is LNHDA, CDR2 SQIVND, per germline (reference sequence). This CDR3 comprises 17 residues. Germline trimming cut 3 bases from V and 0 bases from J; bases unmatched to any gene: 7. CDR3 loop: CASSIRSLAGSTDTQYF. The CDR3 DNA follows: TGTGCCAGTAGTATCCGATCGCTAGCGGGGAGCACAGATACGCAGTATTTT.

The chain uses TRBV30 and TRBJ1-2, with D perhaps matching TRBD1 (6 bases). Germline lookup yields CDR1 GTSNPN and CDR2 SVGIG (reference sequence). V lost 3 bases, J lost 4 bases, and 21 bases lay in between. CDR3 size: 16 residues. CDR3 sequence reads: CAWSPPGTQSRYGYTF. CDR3 in DNA: TGTGCCTGGAGCCCGCCGGGGACACAAAGTCGCTATGGCTACACCTTC. Complete variable domain (other parts from reference TRBV30 and TRBJ1-2): SQTIHQWPATLVQPVGSPLSLECTVEGTSNPNLYWYRQAAGRGLQLLFYSVGIGQISSEVPQNLSASRPQDRQFILSSKKLLLSDSGFYLCAWSPPGTQSRYGYTFGSGTRLTVV.

The chain recombines TRBV4-1 with TRBJ1-6, with 7 bases that match TRBD1. Germline loops: CDR1 MGHRA, CDR2 YSYEKL. This CDR3 is 16 amino acids long. Trimming removed 1 base from V and 6 bases from J; junction bases left unmatched: 6. Here the CDR3 reads CASSQVGQSINSPLHF. CDR3 nucleotides: TGCGCCAGCAGCCAAGTGGGACAGTCAATTAATTCACCCCTCCACTTT.

The chain links TRBV27 to TRBJ2-7, with D possibly being TRBD2 (7 bases). With 5 bases removed from V and 3 bases from J, the gap between germline ends came to 17 bases. CDR1 is MNHEY and CDR2 is SMNVEV in the germline V gene (reference sequence). The CDR3 extends over 15 amino acids. CDR3 region: CASSLLGGGRYEQYF. The CDR3 DNA is TGTGCCAGCAGTCTCCTTGGGGGGGGGCGCTACGAGCAGTACTTC.

This clone was counted a few times. The chain uses TRBV11-1 and TRBJ2-3; possible D gene TRBD1, 6 bases. This CDR3 comprises 15 residues. Trimming stripped 3 bases from V and 1 base from J, with 11 bases between. Germline V CDR1 and CDR2: SGHAT, FQDESV (reference sequence). CDR3 sequence: CASSLGAEGTDTQYF. The CDR3 DNA follows: TGTGCCAGCAGCTTGGGGGCGGAGGGCACAGATACGCAGTATTTT.

The rearrangement joins TRBV6-1 to TRBJ2-5; maybe TRBD2 (5 bases). The tail of the sequence fits TRBJ2-7 better, so the J call may be wrong. There are 15 residues in the CDR3. Germline CDR1 reads MNHNS; CDR2 reads SASEGT. In DNA, the CDR3 is TGTGCCAGCAGTGAAGGGGCAGCGGCTTTTTACGAGCAGTACTTC. Translating gives CASSEGAAAFYEQYF.

This clone was recorded a few times. This sequence joins TRBV7-2 and TRBJ2-7; D is unclear. This CDR3 is built from 14 residues. The germline gives CDR1 SGHTA, CDR2 FQGNSA. Trimming removed 3 bases from V and 2 bases from J, with 11 bases in between. As DNA, the CDR3 is TGTGCCAGCAGCTTTCCCACAGAGACCTACGAGCAGTACTTC. This encodes CASSFPTETYEQYF.

V usage is TRBV7-6 and J usage is TRBJ2-2, with TRBD1 as a possible D gene (6 bases). V was trimmed by 3 bases and J by 6 bases, leaving 14 bases between them. The V gene's germline CDR1 is SGHVS and CDR2 FNYEAQ. The CDR3 covers 15 residues. For the CDR3, the DNA is TGTGCCAGCAGCTTCAGTCAGGGGCTCGCCGGGGAGCTGTTTTTT. Translating gives CASSFSQGLAGELFF.

This clone was found once. This chain joins TRBV4-1 and TRBJ2-2, with 9 bases identical to TRBD1. The CDR3 runs to 18 residues. With 1 base clipped from V and 3 bases from J, the junction kept 9 bases outside the gene matches. Germline CDR1 and CDR2: MGHRA and YSYEKL. CDR3 sequence: CASSQALPGQGYTGELFF. CDR3 sequence (DNA): TGCGCCAGCAGCCAAGCTCTCCCGGGACAGGGATACACCGGGGAGCTGTTTTTT.

The chain has TRBV7-2 and TRBJ2-7; 8 bases agree with TRBD1. CDR1 and CDR2 from the germline V gene are SGHTA and FQGNSA. The CDR3 length is 13 residues. Germline trimming cut 4 bases from V and 4 bases from J; bases unmatched to any gene: 3. The CDR3 loop is CASSSGQEYEQYF. The CDR3 DNA reads TGTGCCAGCAGCTCGGGACAGGAATACGAGCAGTACTTC.

The chain carries TRBV11-2 and TRBJ2-7; 8 bases map to TRBD1. The CDR3 contains 16 residues. The V segment lost 5 bases and the J segment 0 bases; nucleotides outside the gene matches: 9. Germline lookup yields CDR1 SGHAT and CDR2 FQNNGV. The CDR3 DNA reads TGTGCCAGCAGCCTAACCGGGACAGGCTTCTCCTACGAGCAGTACTTC. Protein product: CASSLTGTGFSYEQYF. Based on the CDR3 plus reference TRBV11-2 and TRBJ2-7, the full variable domain is EAGVAQSPRYKIIEKRQSVAFWCNPISGHATLYWYQQILGQGPKLLIQFQNNGVVDDSQLPKDRFSAERLKGVDSTLKIQPAKLEDSAVYLCASSLTGTGFSYEQYFGPGTRLTVT.

The chain joins TRBV4-1 to TRBJ2-5; 7 nucleotides agree with TRBD2. V lost 1 base, J lost 4 bases, and 6 bases stayed unmatched. The CDR3 has 15 amino acids. CDR1 is MGHRA and CDR2 is YSYEKL in the germline V gene. CDR3: CASSQVGGRVETQYF. The CDR3, as DNA: TGCGCCAGCAGCCAAGTTGGCGGGAGAGTAGAGACCCAGTACTTC.

This clone was counted only a few times. The gene calls are TRBV28 and TRBJ2-7, with 9 bases lining up with TRBD2. The germline V gene has CDR1 MDHEN and CDR2 SYDVKM. The V segment lost 4 bases and the J segment 0 bases; nucleotides outside the gene matches: 10. This CDR3 region has 17 residues. Written as DNA, the CDR3 is TGTGCCAGCAGTTCTGGTAGCGGGGGCCCTCGCTCCTACGAGCAGTACTTC. Translating gives CASSSGSGGPRSYEQYF.

V gene TRBV6-1 combines with J gene TRBJ2-7; a possible D gene is TRBD2 (6 bases). The V end lost 10 bases, the J end lost 3 bases, and 16 bases lay between the germline ends. The CDR3 totals 13 residues. Germline V lookup: CDR1 MNHNS, CDR2 SASEGT. The CDR3: CATAGGANYEQYF. The CDR3 coding sequence is TGTGCCACCGCCGGCGGGGCTAACTACGAGCAGTACTTC.

The J gene is TRBJ1-5, the V gene TRBV4-3, with a possible D match to TRBD1 (6 bases). The CDR3 runs 14 residues. Germline loops: CDR1 LGHNA, CDR2 YSLEER. V lost 4 bases and J lost 5, with 12 bases in between. The CDR3 is CASSPAQGYQPQHF. The CDR3, as DNA: TGCGCCAGCAGCCCGGCACAGGGATATCAGCCCCAGCATTTT.

This clone was found a few times. The chain uses TRBV6-1 and TRBJ2-2; D is unclear. The CDR3 consists of 12 residues. Trimming stripped 4 bases from V and 6 bases from J, with 6 bases between. Germline CDR1 and CDR2: MNHNS and SASEGT. The CDR3 reads CASSVLSGELFF. Written as DNA, the CDR3 is TGTGCCAGCAGTGTACTATCCGGGGAGCTGTTTTTT.